The 22 T cell receptor beta chains in this list originate from one sample, sequenced in a study of lymphopenia after photon versus proton radiotherapy. Sequencing used immunoSEQ multiplex PCR; TCRdb keeps in-frame clones, though not all of them. The sample includes approximately 65,000 clones, roughly 91% of them seen just once. The material sequenced was peripheral blood, taken from a patient treated with photon-based radiotherapy. Receptor source: a woman in her 70s with pancreatic cancer.

The gene calls are TRBV5-1 and TRBJ1-1; D may be TRBD1 (5 bases). The CDR3 extends over 13 amino acids. Trimming removed 1 base from V and 10 bases from J, with 14 bases in between. CDR1 SGHRS and CDR2 YFSETQ come from the germline V gene. In DNA form, the CDR3 reads TGCGCCAGCAGCTTGTGGCCCGACAGCGCAGCTTTCTTT. It translates to CASSLWPDSAAFF. The variable domain in full, with the rest retrieved from reference TRBV5-1 and TRBJ1-1, is KAGVTQTPRYLIKTRGQQVTLSCSPISGHRSVSWYQQTPGQGLQFLFEYFSETQRNKGNFPGRFSGRQFSNSRSEMNVSTLELGDSALYLCASSLWPDSAAFFGQGTRLTVV.

This clone was detected once. V usage is TRBV5-1 and J usage is TRBJ2-1; 11 bases fit TRBD2. Per the germline V gene, CDR1 is SGHRS and CDR2 is YFSETQ. This CDR3 is built from 16 residues. Unmatched junction bases numbered 9, after V lost 0 bases and J lost 10 bases. The CDR3 reads CASSLGGSGRAREQFF. For the CDR3, the DNA is TGCGCCAGCAGCTTGGGCGGTAGCGGGAGGGCCAGGGAGCAGTTCTTC.

The rearrangement uses TRBV6-1 and TRBJ2-2; 9 bases align to TRBD1. From germline, CDR1 is MNHNS and CDR2 SASEGT. Unmatched junction bases numbered 10, after V lost 8 bases and J lost 6 bases. This CDR3 is built from 15 residues. The CDR3 region has the DNA TGTGCCAGCCCCCGGGACAGGGTGATCGCCGGGGAGCTGTTTTTT. This translates into CASPRDRVIAGELFF.

The chain couples TRBV7-9 to TRBJ1-2; D is unresolved. V shed 0 bases and J shed 7 bases, with 9 bases lying between them. The CDR3 spans 13 residues. Germline CDR1 SEHNR, CDR2 FQNEAQ (reference sequence). As DNA, the CDR3 is TGTGCCAGCAGCTTAGCGGCGGGATCTGGCTACACCTTC. This encodes CASSLAAGSGYTF.

The genes are TRBV5-1 and TRBJ2-7; D perhaps matches TRBD1 (5 bases). The CDR3 is 15 residues long. The V and J ends lost 4 bases and 1 base respectively, with 15 bases between them. Looked up from germline, CDR1 is SGHRS and CDR2 is YFSETQ. This CDR3 reads CASSPDSRASYEQYF. The CDR3 DNA reads as TGCGCCAGCAGCCCAGACAGCCGCGCTTCCTACGAGCAGTACTTC.

The chain couples TRBV30 to TRBJ1-5; 9 bases line up with TRBD1. V lost 0 bases to trimming and J lost 3 bases; unmatched junction nucleotides: 3. Germline CDR1 GTSNPN, CDR2 SVGIG (reference sequence). CDR3 length equals 15 residues. DNA for the CDR3: TGTGCCTGGAGTGTAAGGGACAGGGTCAATCAGCCCCAGCATTTT. It yields the protein CAWSVRDRVNQPQHF.

This chain connects TRBV5-4 to TRBJ2-7, with 8 bases aligning to TRBD1. V lost 4 bases, J lost 6 bases, and 9 bases stayed unmatched. Per the germline V gene, CDR1 is SGHNT and CDR2 is YYREEE (reference sequence). The CDR3 loop spans 14 amino acids. The CDR3 region is CASSQGAGTGEQYF. DNA of the CDR3: TGTGCCAGCAGCCAAGGGGCCGGGACAGGCGAGCAGTACTTC.

The chain joins TRBV28 to TRBJ2-7; TRBD2 aligns across 9 bases. The length of the CDR3 is 16 residues. J lost 2 bases, V lost 6 bases, and 11 bases had no gene match. The germline gives CDR1 MDHEN, CDR2 SYDVKM. The CDR3 DNA is TGTGCCAGCAGAGGGCCGCTAGCGGGGAAGACCTACGAGCAGTACTTC. Translation gives CASRGPLAGKTYEQYF. The full variable domain, in which reference TRBV28 and TRBJ2-7 provide the parts outside the CDR3, is DVKVTQSSRYLVKRTGEKVFLECVQDMDHENMFWYRQDPGLGLRLIYFSYDVKMKEKGDIPEGYSVSREKKERFSLILESASTNQTSMYLCASRGPLAGKTYEQYFGPGTRLTVT.

The CDR3 loop is CASSSTPGNTGELFF. In DNA, the CDR3 is TGTGCCAGCAGTTCCACCCCAGGGAACACCGGGGAGCTGTTTTTT. The chain uses TRBV27 and TRBJ2-2; D ambiguous. Looked up from germline, CDR1 is MNHEY and CDR2 is SMNVEV (reference sequence). With 4 bases removed from V and 1 base from J, the gap between germline ends came to 10 bases. This CDR3 comprises 15 residues.

V and J are TRBV5-1 and TRBJ1-2, with D unresolved. There are 14 residues in the CDR3. Trimming removed 0 bases from V and 3 bases from J, with 9 bases in between. Germline V gene data show CDR1 as SGHRS and CDR2 as YFSETQ. The CDR3 protein is CASSLDRPDYGYTF. The CDR3 region has the DNA TGCGCCAGCAGCTTGGATCGGCCCGACTATGGCTACACCTTC.

This clone was detected only once. This sequence joins TRBV4-3 and TRBJ2-7; D ambiguous. V lost 3 bases and J lost 1, with 10 bases in between. CDR1 LGHNA and CDR2 YSLEER come from the germline V gene. CDR3 size: 14 residues. CDR3 coding DNA: TGCGCCAGCAGCCAGTCCAGGACGTCCTACGAGCAGTACTTC. Amino acids: CASSQSRTSYEQYF.

The gene calls are TRBV4-2 and TRBJ2-7, with D tentatively TRBD2 (6 bases). There are 18 residues in the CDR3. Deletions cut 0 bases from V and 7 bases from J, with 25 bases between. The V gene's germline CDR1 is LGHNA and CDR2 YNFKEQ. CDR3 loop: CASSQERSGPRYLGEQYF. The CDR3 DNA reads TGTGCCAGCAGCCAAGAACGGAGCGGGCCCCGGTATTTAGGTGAGCAGTACTTC.

This chain connects TRBV4-1 to TRBJ2-1, with D perhaps matching TRBD2 (5 bases). CDR3 length: 14 amino acids. V was pared by 1 base and J by 6 bases, with 10 bases between. Per the germline V gene, CDR1 is MGHRA and CDR2 is YSYEKL. CDR3 sequence (DNA): TGCGCCAGCAGCCAAGGAGGGCCCGTCAATGAGCAGTTCTTC. Protein product: CASSQGGPVNEQFF.

The rearrangement joins TRBV5-1 to TRBJ2-3, with a possible D match to TRBD1 (5 bases). This CDR3 has 18 residues. V was cut by 5 bases and J by 1 base, with 23 bases left in between. The germline V gene has CDR1 SGHRS and CDR2 YFSETQ. The chain's CDR3 is CASRLVSGSVRGTDTQYF. DNA for the CDR3: TGCGCCAGCAGGCTGGTCAGTGGCTCGGTCAGGGGCACAGATACGCAGTATTTT.

The J gene is TRBJ2-3, the V gene TRBV7-9; TRBD1 matches 12 bases. Trimming at V came to 0 bases and at J to 2 bases, leaving 3 bases not matched to a gene. Germline CDR1 is SEHNR and CDR2 is FQNEAQ (reference sequence). This CDR3 region has 17 residues. The CDR3 is CASSLAGTGGFTDTQYF. CDR3 DNA: TGTGCCAGCAGCTTAGCAGGGACAGGGGGCTTCACAGATACGCAGTATTTT.

This CDR3 reads CASSLAGYNQPQHF. The DNA for the CDR3 is TGTGCCAGCAGTTTGGCCGGGTACAATCAGCCCCAGCATTTT. The gene calls are TRBV6-5 and TRBJ1-5; D uncertain. Germline V gene lookup returns CDR1 MNHEY and CDR2 SVGAGI. The V end was cut by 4 bases, the J end by 3 bases, with 10 bases between. There are 14 residues in the CDR3.

The genes are TRBV15 and TRBJ1-2; D ambiguous. This CDR3 comprises 14 residues. CDR1 LNHNV and CDR2 YYDKDF come from the germline V gene (reference sequence). Trimming pared 0 bases from V and 7 bases from J, leaving 12 bases between. The CDR3 bases are TGTGCCACCAGCAGAGATGAAGCTTGGGGTGGCTACACCTTC. This encodes CATSRDEAWGGYTF.

The V call is TRBV7-2, the J call TRBJ2-3; D assignment may be TRBD1 or TRBD2 (5 bases each). V was trimmed by 3 bases and J by 4 bases, leaving 17 bases between them. Germline V gene data show CDR1 as SGHTA and CDR2 as FQGNSA. The CDR3 covers 16 residues. For the CDR3, the DNA is TGTGCCAGCAGCTTGGGACCCTCCCTCGGCGCAGATACGCAGTATTTT. Amino acids: CASSLGPSLGADTQYF.

The chain links TRBV5-1 to TRBJ2-7; 10 nucleotides line up with TRBD2. CDR1 and CDR2 from the germline V gene are SGHRS and YFSETQ. The CDR3 has 15 amino acids. Trimming took 0 bases from V and 4 from J; bases not matched to a gene: 4. CDR3 region: CASSLESGRAYEQYF. In DNA, the CDR3 is TGCGCCAGCAGCTTGGAAAGCGGGAGGGCTTACGAGCAGTACTTC.

In DNA, the CDR3 is TGTGCCAGCAGCCTAAACAGGGACACTGAAGCTTTCTTT. Translation gives CASSLNRDTEAFF. The J gene is TRBJ1-1, the V gene TRBV7-3; D perhaps matches TRBD1 (6 bases). The germline CDR1 and CDR2 sequences are SGHTA and FQGTGA. The CDR3 spans 13 residues. Trimming pared 5 bases from V and 3 bases from J, leaving 10 bases between.

This clone was observed a single time. V usage is TRBV5-8 and J usage is TRBJ1-5, with 9 bases fitting TRBD1. The CDR3 consists of 14 residues. The trim removed 4 bases at V and 7 bases at J, leaving 6 bases unmatched. Germline CDR1 SGHTS, CDR2 YDEGEE. The CDR3 protein is CASSPGTGNQPQHF. In DNA form, the CDR3 reads TGTGCCAGCAGCCCTGGGACAGGGAACCAGCCCCAGCATTTT.

The chain has TRBV6-5 and TRBJ2-7; D possibly corresponds to TRBD2 (5 bases). Germline V gene lookup returns CDR1 MNHEY and CDR2 SVGAGI. CDR3 size: 13 residues. The germline V and J ends were trimmed by 5 bases and 13 bases, with 21 bases remaining between them. CDR3 region: CASSLRKSGFRYF. The CDR3 DNA is TGTGCCAGCAGTCTAAGAAAAAGCGGCTTTCGTTACTTC.